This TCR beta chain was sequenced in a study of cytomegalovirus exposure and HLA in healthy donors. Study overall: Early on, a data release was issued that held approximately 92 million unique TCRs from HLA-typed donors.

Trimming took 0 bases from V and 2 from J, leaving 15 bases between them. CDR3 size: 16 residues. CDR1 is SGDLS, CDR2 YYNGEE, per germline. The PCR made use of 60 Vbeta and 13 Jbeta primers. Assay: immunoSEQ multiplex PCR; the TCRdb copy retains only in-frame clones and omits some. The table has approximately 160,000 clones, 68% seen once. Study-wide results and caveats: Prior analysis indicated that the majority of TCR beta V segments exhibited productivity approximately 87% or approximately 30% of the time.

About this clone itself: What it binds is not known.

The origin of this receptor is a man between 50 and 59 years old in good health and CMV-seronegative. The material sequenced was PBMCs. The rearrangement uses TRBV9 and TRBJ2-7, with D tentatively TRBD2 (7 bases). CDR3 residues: CASSVGTGGLAYEQYF. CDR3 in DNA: TGTGCCAGCAGCGTAGGCACGGGGGGCCTAGCCTACGAGCAGTACTTC.